This T cell receptor beta chain was identified in a study of vaccination and CD4 T cells after COVID-19 (dated by TCRdb to between 2021 and 2023). Turning to the overall study: Every convalescent patient had a positive nasal swab PCR test for SARS-CoV-2, with mild disease in 8 to 10 patients and severe disease in one. In the convalescent cohort there were six males and four females, among whom were two Hispanic individuals, seven Caucasians, two Asians and one multiracial person. Participants got two doses of the Pfizer-BioNTech BNT162b2 vaccine (n=8) or two doses of the Moderna mRNA-1273 vaccine (n=2). Post-COVID blood samples were collected from convalescent patients a median of roughly 100 days after diagnosis, with a range of about 30 to 161 days. Post-vaccine blood samples were obtained a median of around 67 days after the second vaccine dose, with a range of roughly 13 to 250 days. A few convalescent patients gave samples both early after vaccination (day 14) and late after vaccination (days 161 to 241). For stimulating the cultures, overlapping spike peptide pools were used, derived from SARS-CoV-2 as well as from the common cold coronaviruses HCoV-NL63, HCoV-OC43 and HCoV-229E. Control cultures used a CEFX viral epitope pool as positive control, an HIV-1 Nef peptide pool as negative control, or no peptide. The spike-specific CD4+ TCR repertoire was compared before and after mRNA vaccination in over nine COVID-19 convalescent patients and several infection-naive healthy vaccine recipients. Broad study findings and their caveats: In convalescent patients, a median around 86% of post-vaccine SARS-CoV-2-reactive clones were detected only after vaccination, suggesting vaccine-specific priming. The study included relatively few convalescent patients and did not analyze early timepoints after natural infection. Of the vaccine-specific clones in convalescent patients, 304 of 307, or nearly all, reacted only to SARS-CoV-2 spike and did not cross-react with common cold coronaviruses. Although the median number of SARS-CoV-2-reactive clonotypes went up from roughly 19 after infection to 30 to 45 after vaccination, the increase was not significant.

Its CDR3 holds 18 amino acids, cysteine through phenylalanine. The retained sequence is limited to the CDR3, 54 bases, with the frame set at the first base. CDR1 and CDR2, per the germline V gene, are ENHRY and SYGVKD. V loses 0 bases at its end and J loses 5 bases; junction bases beyond the gene matches: 12. Judged by its sample share, this clonotype qualifies as medium-sized (0.01 to 0.1%). No antigen is known for it. No base qualities exist here, and no much larger clone lies one base off it. The time point label, as the study defines it: late sampling 161 to 241 days after vaccination in three convalescent patients. The treatment or condition label for this specimen denotes: approximately 9-day PBMC culture with coronavirus spike peptide pools or control peptides (ViraFEST assay). The ViraFEST assay was used in the study, in which antigen-specific T cells were expanded with peptide pools and expanded clonotypes were subsequently identified by TCR sequencing. Positive SARS-CoV-2 PCR tests in the convalescent patients dated from March to December 2020, before Alpha, Beta and Delta variants emerged in the United States. Each well held approximately 2 million PBMCs cultured in IMDM containing roughly 5% human AB serum and around 10 IU/ml IL-2, with 9 to 10 ug/ml peptide pools added. Half of the culture medium was replaced with fresh IL-2-containing medium on days 3 and 7. Once the cells had been in culture for less than 11 days, the EasySep CD4+ T cell isolation kit was used to isolate CD4+ T cells by negative selection. PBMCs were separated from whole blood using Ficoll-Paque Plus gradient centrifugation and then either used fresh or cryopreserved at -140C. Culture conditions were generally each tested in triplicate wells.

Libraries were built with PCR. DNA from cultured CD4+ T cells was subjected to TCR sequencing with the Oncomine TCR Beta short-read assay at the Johns Hopkins FTIC core. Genomic DNA was extracted from the cultured CD4+ T cells with the QIAamp micro DNA kit. Oncomine TCR Beta libraries from cultured CD4+ T cells were pooled using unique dual indexes and sequenced on an Illumina iSeq 100. Under the source paper's analysis protocol: Non-productive sequences were removed, and CDR3s that did not start with C, did not end with F or W, or were shorter than 7 amino acids were discarded. The MANAFEST web application was used to identify antigen-specific clonotypes by comparing peptide-stimulated wells against reference wells and other culture wells. Positive clones required FDR below 0.05, an odds ratio above 5, and productive frequency above 0.1% in at least two of three replicate wells. Cross-reactive clonotypes were defined as significantly expanded in both SARS-CoV-2 spike wells and at least one common cold coronavirus spike condition. Levenshtein distances (stringdist) and unrooted phylogenetic trees (ape) in R version 3.6.1 were used to assess CDR3 homology. TCRdb itself trimmed the public reads at Q25 with fastp, ran MiXCR and retained productive beta chains. Each record represents a unique CDR3 protein, reported with the most common genes and DNA among its rows. TCRdb, not the authors, supplied the V and J calls. This sample comprises more than 20,000 distinct CDR3 sequences, around a third of them detected only once. The ten largest account for over 10% of the sample.

The sequence joins TRBV10-3 to TRBJ2-5; a stretch of 10 junction bases matches TRBD2. This receptor was identified in a human donor who had recovered from COVID-19. The sequencing used CD4+ T cells from blood, cultured in vitro, collected about 7 months after SARS-CoV-2 vaccination. The nucleotide sequence reads as follows: TGTGCCATCAGTGAGTCGATGGCGGCTAGCGGGAGTGGGGAGACCCAGTACTTC. Translated, this gives CAISESMAASGSGETQYF.